A single sample gave rise to the 8 T cell receptor beta chains below, sequenced in a study of T cell responses to AZD1222 COVID-19 vaccine. TCRdb keeps only in-frame clones here, not all; method: immunoSEQ multiplex PCR. The sample has roughly 160,000 clones; about 92% are singletons. Specimen: peripheral blood, collected on day 0 of AZD1222 vaccination. The source of these receptors is an adult in good health.

This clone was counted a single time. The V call is TRBV23-1, the J call TRBJ1-5; 7 nucleotides line up with TRBD1. TRBV23-1 is filed as an ORF, its function uncertain. V lost 2 bases and J lost 6; bases outside the gene matches: 19. This CDR3 is 19 amino acids long. CDR3 DNA: TGCGCCAGCAGTCAAAACCTAAGGACAGGCACCCGGTTAATTCAGCCCCAGCATTTT. Protein product: CASSQNLRTGTRLIQPQHF.

The rearrangement links TRBV5-4 to TRBJ2-7; 7 positions match TRBD1. V gave up 0 bases and J gave up 1 base; unmatched junction bases: 1. CDR1 and CDR2 (germline): SGHNT, YYREEE (reference sequence). The CDR3 length is 14 residues. The CDR3 here is CASSLDRGSYEQYF. The CDR3 bases are TGTGCCAGCAGCTTGGACAGGGGATCCTACGAGCAGTACTTC.

The chain joins TRBV18 to TRBJ2-1; D perhaps matches TRBD1 (6 bases). CDR3 length: 16 residues. V was clipped by 2 bases and J by 2 bases, with 13 bases between them. Germline values: CDR1 KGHSH, CDR2 LQKENI. CDR3: CASSPIWDIAYNEQFF. The CDR3, as DNA: TGTGCCAGCTCACCAATCTGGGACATTGCCTACAATGAGCAGTTCTTC.

The chain employs TRBV24-1 and TRBJ2-5; D unresolved. Per the germline V gene, CDR1 is KGHDR and CDR2 is SFDVKD. The CDR3 is made up of 13 amino acids. V dropped 3 bases and J dropped 1 base, with 5 bases sitting between them. The CDR3 spells CATSDTVQETQYF. The CDR3 DNA sequence: TGTGCCACCAGTGATACAGTCCAAGAGACCCAGTACTTC.

This chain links TRBV27 with TRBJ1-6; tentative D call: TRBD1 (6 bases). This CDR3 is built from 15 residues. Germline V CDR1 and CDR2: MNHEY, SMNVEV (reference sequence). Deletions cut 4 bases from V and 9 bases from J, with 16 bases between. CDR3 sequence reads: CASSSLDRKASPLHF. CDR3 sequence (DNA): TGTGCCAGCAGTTCCCTAGACAGGAAGGCTTCACCCCTCCACTTT.

The chain combines TRBV19 with TRBJ1-2; D gene uncertain. This CDR3 comprises 14 residues. Germline-derived CDR1 and CDR2 are LNHDA and SQIVND (reference sequence). Trimming removed 7 bases from V and 4 bases from J, with 16 bases in between. CDR3 nucleotide sequence: TGTGCCAGTACCCCTCTGGCGGGTGTCTATGGCTACACCTTC. The encoded protein is CASTPLAGVYGYTF.

The chain links TRBV27 to TRBJ1-1; D gene uncertain. The germline CDR1 and CDR2 sequences are MNHEY and SMNVEV (reference sequence). The CDR3 contains 13 residues. V was shortened by 6 bases and J by 3 bases, with 11 bases between the two germline ends. This CDR3 reads CASSSDPYTEAFF. DNA for the CDR3: TGTGCCAGCAGCTCGGACCCTTACACTGAAGCTTTCTTT.

The chain carries TRBV3-1 (or the pseudogene TRBV3-2) and TRBJ2-3; no reliable D call. This CDR3 has 14 residues. The V end lost 4 bases, the J end lost 4 bases, and 12 bases lay between the germline ends. Germline CDR1 reads LGHDT; CDR2 reads YNNKEL (reference sequence). This CDR3 reads CASSLNSVPDTQYF. DNA for the CDR3: TGTGCCAGCAGCCTAAATAGTGTGCCAGATACGCAGTATTTT.